These 5 T cell receptor beta chains originate from one sample sequenced in a study of shared clonotypes between healthy human individuals (dated by TCRdb to about 2020). For the CD8 naive samples, CD45RO-negative cells were positively selected for CCR7, yielding a CD45RA+CCR7+ population from which TemRA cells were excluded. Libraries were constructed by the immunoSEQ multiplex PCR assay. TCRdb provides this immuneACCESS table in a form limited to in-frame rearrangements. Some clones are lacking; in checked studies, under half of them reflect an unresolved V gene, and why the rest are absent is not known. The sample records around 2,000,000 clones, just under 95% of which are singletons. Under 1.5% of the sample is taken by the ten largest. Sequencing was performed on naive CD8+ T cells sorted from blood. Taken with the paper, the label for cell subset or site translates to: CD45RA+CCR7+. The receptors were gathered from a man between 18 and 29 years old in good health.

The chain combines TRBV7-9 with TRBJ1-2; 7 bases match TRBD1. Germline V CDR1 and CDR2: SEHNR, FQNEAQ (reference sequence). V was pared by 4 bases and J by 4 bases, with 6 bases of the junction left unmatched. The CDR3 covers 14 residues. The CDR3 sequence is CASSSLGQVYGYTF. The CDR3 bases are TGTGCCAGCAGCTCCCTAGGACAGGTCTATGGCTACACCTTC.

The CDR3 is CASSSPGRGQETQYF. As DNA, the CDR3 is TGTGCCAGCAGTTCCCCAGGGCGGGGACAAGAGACCCAGTACTTC. The rearrangement links TRBV6-6 to TRBJ2-5; D may be TRBD2 (6 bases). CDR3 length: 15 residues. Trimming removed 4 bases at V and 2 bases at J, with 14 bases between. The germline gives CDR1 MNHNY, CDR2 SVGAGI (reference sequence).

The J gene is TRBJ1-6, the V gene TRBV10-2; maybe TRBD1 (6 bases). Germline V gene data show CDR1 as WSHSY and CDR2 as SAAADI. This CDR3 is 14 amino acids long. Trimming shortened V by 8 bases and J by 7 bases, and 15 bases separated the two germline ends. Here the CDR3 reads CASLAGGANSPLHF. Here the CDR3 DNA reads TGCGCCAGCCTGGCGGGGGGCGCGAATTCACCCCTCCACTTT.

V and J are TRBV9 and TRBJ2-1; 8 bases fit TRBD2. The germline gives CDR1 SGDLS, CDR2 YYNGEE. V was pared by 0 bases and J by 4 bases, with 12 bases of the junction left unmatched. The CDR3 is 18 residues long. The CDR3 sequence is CASSVEELAGTGYNEQFF. As DNA, the CDR3 is TGTGCCAGCAGCGTAGAAGAATTAGCGGGGACTGGGTACAATGAGCAGTTCTTC.

The rearrangement joins TRBV5-8 to TRBJ1-1; TRBD1 agrees at 8 bases. With V trimmed by 4 bases and J by 3 bases, 8 bases remained unmatched. The germline CDR1 and CDR2 sequences are SGHTS and YDEGEE. The length of the CDR3 is 15 residues. The CDR3 DNA reads as TGTGCCAGCAGCCACAGGACAGGGAGGGACACTGAAGCTTTCTTT. This translates into CASSHRTGRDTEAFF.